The 9 T cell receptor beta chains in this list originate from one sample, sequenced in a study of blood T cell repertoires in COVID-19. Only in-frame clones appear in the TCRdb table, and some are missing; sequencing was by immunoSEQ multiplex PCR. The sample contains 150,000 to 200,000 clones, 79% of which appear only once. The specimen sequenced was PBMCs or T cells enriched from blood (not recorded which). These receptors were obtained from a woman in her 70s in a cohort exposed to, infected with or recovered from COVID-19 (not recorded which).

The chain uses TRBV5-1 and TRBJ2-3, with TRBD1 matching 9 bases. This CDR3 contains 15 residues. V lost 3 bases and J lost 4; bases outside the gene matches: 6. Germline V lookup: CDR1 SGHRS, CDR2 YFSETQ. CDR3 protein: CASSWRDRDADTQYF. CDR3 DNA sequence: TGCGCCAGCAGCTGGAGGGACAGGGACGCAGATACGCAGTATTTT.

The CDR3 region has the DNA TGTGCCAGCAGTTTGTCCGGGTCCACAGATACGCAGTATTTT. Protein product: CASSLSGSTDTQYF. This sequence joins TRBV28 and TRBJ2-3; no firm D call. Germline-derived CDR1 and CDR2 are MDHEN and SYDVKM. The V end lost 3 bases, the J end lost 2 bases, and 9 bases lay between the germline ends. The CDR3 has 14 amino acids.

The chain combines TRBV18 with TRBJ2-7; TRBD1 agrees at 7 bases. Unmatched junction bases numbered 5, after V lost 0 bases and J lost 0 bases. The germline CDR1 and CDR2 sequences are KGHSH and LQKENI. This CDR3 is 16 amino acids long. CDR3 sequence reads: CASSPPGTARSYEQYF. The CDR3 DNA reads TGTGCCAGCTCACCACCCGGGACAGCTCGCTCCTACGAGCAGTACTTC.

The V gene is TRBV2, the J gene TRBJ1-4; 8 nucleotides align to TRBD1. Unmatched junction bases numbered 10, after V lost 7 bases and J lost 6 bases. Germline values: CDR1 SNHLY, CDR2 FYNNEI. The CDR3 contains 15 residues. CDR3 amino acids: CASKRRGQVYEKLFF. For the CDR3, the DNA is TGTGCCAGCAAGAGAAGGGGACAGGTGTATGAAAAACTGTTTTTT. Full variable domain (outside the CDR3, taken from reference TRBV2 and TRBJ1-4): EPEVTQTPSHQVTQMGQEVILRCVPISNHLYFYWYRQILGQKVEFLVSFYNNEISEKSEIFDDQFSVERPDGSNFTLKIRSTKLEDSAMYFCASKRRGQVYEKLFFGSGTQLSVL.

V usage is TRBV6-5 and J usage is TRBJ1-4, with TRBD1 matching over 7 bases. Germline lookup yields CDR1 MNHEY and CDR2 SVGAGI. This CDR3 contains 14 residues. The V segment lost 8 bases and the J segment 8 bases; nucleotides outside the gene matches: 11. The CDR3 nucleotides read TGTGCCAGCTCCTCGGGACAGACAGGGGAAAAACTGTTTTTT. Translation: CASSSGQTGEKLFF.

J is TRBJ2-2 and V is TRBV7-3; 9 bases agree with TRBD1. Looked up from germline, CDR1 is SGHTA and CDR2 is FQGTGA. V shed 5 bases and J 6 bases; nucleotides not matched to a gene: 7. This CDR3 comprises 15 residues. The CDR3 nucleotides are TGTGCCAGCAGCCAGGGACAGGGTGTTGCCGGGGAGCTGTTTTTT. Protein sequence: CASSQGQGVAGELFF.

The chain uses TRBV28 and TRBJ1-2; TRBD1 agrees at 7 bases. The CDR3 extends over 14 amino acids. CDR1 and CDR2 (germline): MDHEN, SYDVKM. The trim removed 4 bases at V and 2 bases at J, leaving 4 bases unmatched. The CDR3 DNA reads TGTGCCAGCAGTTACTCAGGGGGGAACTATGGCTACACCTTC. Amino acid sequence: CASSYSGGNYGYTF.

The chain recombines TRBV2 with TRBJ2-7, with D maybe TRBD2 (6 bases). From germline, CDR1 is SNHLY and CDR2 FYNNEI. This CDR3 region has 12 residues. V was shortened by 8 bases and J by 4 bases, with 12 bases between the two germline ends. CDR3 sequence reads: CASGGNTYEQYF. The DNA for the CDR3 is TGTGCCAGCGGGGGGAACACATACGAGCAGTACTTC.

This chain uses TRBV10-1 with TRBJ2-5, with 8 bases identical to TRBD1. This CDR3 spans 15 amino acids. The germline gives CDR1 WNHNN, CDR2 SYGVQD (reference sequence). V trimming: 2 bases; J trimming: 5 bases; junction bases outside the gene matches: 7. The CDR3 region has the DNA TGCGCCAGCAGTGAGGGTCAGGGGGCGCGGGAGACCCAGTACTTC. Translating gives CASSEGQGARETQYF.